Only one count was recorded for the clone carrying this T cell receptor (beta chain). The data stem from a study of blood T cell repertoires in COVID-19. V trimming: 2 bases; J trimming: 8 bases; junction bases outside the gene matches: 7. This CDR3 is 15 amino acids long. CDR1 is MNHNY, CDR2 SVGAGI, per germline (reference sequence). Some clones are missing from TCRdb's copy, which holds only in-frame ones; the method was immunoSEQ multiplex PCR. The sample includes around 100,000 clones, about nine tenths of them seen just once. What was sequenced was peripheral blood. This sequence joins TRBV6-6 and TRBJ2-1; TRBD2 agrees at 9 bases. This sequence was found in a man aged 45-60 years with acute or convalescent COVID-19. Here the CDR3 DNA reads TGTGCCAGCAGTTACATCGCGGGAGGGCTCGATGAGCAGTTCTTC. Amino acid sequence: CASSYIAGGLDEQFF.